This section outlines one TCR beta chain sequence together with its context. Seattle patients were enrolled while actively infected and followed longitudinally. Between the trimmed V and J ends, which lost 6 bases and 3 bases, there was a span of 12 bases. CDR3 length: 12 residues. CDR1 and CDR2 (germline): SQVTM, ANQGSEA. The data belong to a study of blood T cell repertoires in COVID-19. The overall study: Sample material is recorded as cDNA or gDNA derived from T cells, B-cell-depleted T cells, or PBMCs.

In the original workflow: Estimation of nucleated cell counts relied on the amplification of reference gene primers. Assay: immunoSEQ multiplex PCR; the TCRdb copy retains only in-frame clones and omits some. V and J calls and clone size come straight from that table; D and trimming were deduced from the DNA. The sample has approximately 79,000 clones; 75% to 90% are singletons. This clonotype was obtained from a man aged 45 to 65 with COVID-19, enrolled during active disease. Sequenced: peripheral blood. The rearrangement uses TRBV29-1 and TRBJ2-7; D is perhaps TRBD1 (6 bases). This CDR3 reads CSVAKQGYEQYF. For the CDR3, the DNA is TGCAGCGTCGCTAAACAGGGCTACGAGCAGTACTTC.